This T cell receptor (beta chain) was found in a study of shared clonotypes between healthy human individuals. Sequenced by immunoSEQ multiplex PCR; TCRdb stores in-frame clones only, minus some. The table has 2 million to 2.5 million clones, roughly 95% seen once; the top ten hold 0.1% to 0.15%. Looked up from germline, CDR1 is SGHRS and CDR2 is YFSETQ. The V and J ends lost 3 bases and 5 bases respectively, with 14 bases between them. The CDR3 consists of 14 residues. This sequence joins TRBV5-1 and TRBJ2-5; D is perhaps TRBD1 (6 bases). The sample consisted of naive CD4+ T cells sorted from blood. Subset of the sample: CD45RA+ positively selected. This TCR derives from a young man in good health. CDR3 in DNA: TGCGCCAGCAGCTCACAGGGTGCGATGGAGACCCAGTACTTC. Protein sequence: CASSSQGAMETQYF.